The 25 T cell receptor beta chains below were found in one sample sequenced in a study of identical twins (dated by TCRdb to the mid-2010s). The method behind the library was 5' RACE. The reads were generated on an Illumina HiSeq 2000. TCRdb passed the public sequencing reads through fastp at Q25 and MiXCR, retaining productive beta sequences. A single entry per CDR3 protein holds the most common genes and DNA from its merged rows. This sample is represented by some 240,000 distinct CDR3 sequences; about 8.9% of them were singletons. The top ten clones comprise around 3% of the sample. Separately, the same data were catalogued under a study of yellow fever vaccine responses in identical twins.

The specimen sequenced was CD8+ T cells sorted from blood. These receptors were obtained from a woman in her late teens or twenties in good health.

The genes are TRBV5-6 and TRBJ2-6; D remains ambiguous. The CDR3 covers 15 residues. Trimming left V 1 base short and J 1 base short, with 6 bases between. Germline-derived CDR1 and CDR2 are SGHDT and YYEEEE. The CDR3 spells CASSLKGSGANVLTF. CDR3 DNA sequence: TGTGCCAGCAGCTTGAAGGGTTCTGGGGCCAACGTCCTGACTTTC.

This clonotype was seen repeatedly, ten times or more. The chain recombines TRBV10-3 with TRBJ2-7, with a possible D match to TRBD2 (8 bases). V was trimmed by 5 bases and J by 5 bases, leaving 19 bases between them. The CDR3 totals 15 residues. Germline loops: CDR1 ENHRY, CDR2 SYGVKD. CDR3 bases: TGTGCCATCAGTCCTGCGACAGGGACTAGGGACGAGCAGTACTTC. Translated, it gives CAISPATGTRDEQYF.

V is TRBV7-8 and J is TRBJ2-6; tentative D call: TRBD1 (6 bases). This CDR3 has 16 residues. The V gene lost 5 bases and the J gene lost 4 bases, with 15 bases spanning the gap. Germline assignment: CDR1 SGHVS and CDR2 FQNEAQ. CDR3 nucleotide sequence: TGTGCCAGCAGCCACCATGAGGGGGTAGGGGCCAACGTCCTGACTTTC. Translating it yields CASSHHEGVGANVLTF.

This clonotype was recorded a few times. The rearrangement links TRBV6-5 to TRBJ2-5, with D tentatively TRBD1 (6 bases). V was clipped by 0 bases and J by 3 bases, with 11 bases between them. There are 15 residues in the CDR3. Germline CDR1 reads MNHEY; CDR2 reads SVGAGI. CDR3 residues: CASSYSGPGEETQYF. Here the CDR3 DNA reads TGTGCCAGCAGTTACTCCGGCCCAGGGGAAGAGACCCAGTACTTC.

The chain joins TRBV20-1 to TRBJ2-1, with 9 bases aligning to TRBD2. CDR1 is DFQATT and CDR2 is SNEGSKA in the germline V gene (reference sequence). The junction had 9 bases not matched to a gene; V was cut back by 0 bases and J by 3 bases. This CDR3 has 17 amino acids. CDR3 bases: TGCAGTGCTAGAGAAGGGTTAGCGGGAGCCAACTACAATGAGCAGTTCTTC. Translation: CSAREGLAGANYNEQFF.

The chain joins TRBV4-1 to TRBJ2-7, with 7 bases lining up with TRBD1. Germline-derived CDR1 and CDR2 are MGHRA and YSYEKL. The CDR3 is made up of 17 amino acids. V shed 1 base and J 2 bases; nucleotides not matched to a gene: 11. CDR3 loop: CASSQAPGTAPAYEQYF. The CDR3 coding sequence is TGCGCCAGCAGCCAAGCTCCCGGGACAGCCCCTGCCTACGAGCAGTACTTC.

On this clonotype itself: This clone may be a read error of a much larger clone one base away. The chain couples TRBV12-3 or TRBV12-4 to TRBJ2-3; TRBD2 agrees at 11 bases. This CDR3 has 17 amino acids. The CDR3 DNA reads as TGTGCCTGCAGCACACTTCTAGCGGGAGGTGGCACAGATACGCAGTATTTT. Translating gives CACSTLLAGGGTDTQYF.

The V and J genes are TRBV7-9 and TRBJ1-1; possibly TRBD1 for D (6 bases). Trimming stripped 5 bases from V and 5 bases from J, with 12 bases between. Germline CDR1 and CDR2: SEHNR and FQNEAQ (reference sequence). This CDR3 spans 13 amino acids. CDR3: CASSTPGATEAFF. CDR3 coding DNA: TGTGCCAGCAGCACTCCGGGGGCGACTGAAGCTTTCTTT.

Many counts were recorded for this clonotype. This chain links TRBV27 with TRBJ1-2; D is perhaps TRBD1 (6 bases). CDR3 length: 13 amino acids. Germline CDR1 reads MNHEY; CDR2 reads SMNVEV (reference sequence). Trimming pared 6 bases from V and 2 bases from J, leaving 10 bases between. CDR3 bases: TGTGCCAGCAGCCGGCAGGGGAACTATGGCTACACCTTC. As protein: CASSRQGNYGYTF.

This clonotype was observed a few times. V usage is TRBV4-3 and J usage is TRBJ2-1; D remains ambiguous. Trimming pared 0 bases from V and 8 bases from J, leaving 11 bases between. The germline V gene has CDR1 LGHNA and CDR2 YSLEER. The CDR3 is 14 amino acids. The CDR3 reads CASSQDSGVDEQFF. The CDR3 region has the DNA TGCGCCAGCAGCCAAGATTCGGGTGTCGATGAGCAGTTCTTC.

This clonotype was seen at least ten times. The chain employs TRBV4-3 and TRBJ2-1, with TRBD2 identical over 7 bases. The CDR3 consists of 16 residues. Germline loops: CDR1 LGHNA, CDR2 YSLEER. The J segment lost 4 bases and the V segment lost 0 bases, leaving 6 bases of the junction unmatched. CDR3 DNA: TGCGCCAGCAGCCAAGATCCCGCTAGCGGATACAATGAGCAGTTCTTC. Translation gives CASSQDPASGYNEQFF.

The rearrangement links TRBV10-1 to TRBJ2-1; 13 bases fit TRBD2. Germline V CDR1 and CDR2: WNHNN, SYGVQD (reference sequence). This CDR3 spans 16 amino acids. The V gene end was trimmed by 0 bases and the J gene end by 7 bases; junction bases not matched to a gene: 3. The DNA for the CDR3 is TGCGCCAGCAGTGAGTCGGGACTAGCGGGATTGAATGAGCAGTTCTTC. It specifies CASSESGLAGLNEQFF.

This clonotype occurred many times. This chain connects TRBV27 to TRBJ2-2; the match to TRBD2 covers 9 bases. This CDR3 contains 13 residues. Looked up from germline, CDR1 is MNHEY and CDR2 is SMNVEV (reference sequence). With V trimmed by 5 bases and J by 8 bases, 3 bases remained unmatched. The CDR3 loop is CASSNSGSGELFF. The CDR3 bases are TGTGCCAGCAGTAATAGCGGGAGTGGGGAGCTGTTTTTT.

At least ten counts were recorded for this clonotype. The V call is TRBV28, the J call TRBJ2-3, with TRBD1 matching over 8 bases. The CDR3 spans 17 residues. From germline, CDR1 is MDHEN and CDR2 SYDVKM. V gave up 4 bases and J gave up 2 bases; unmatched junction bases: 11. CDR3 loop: CASSWAPDRDHTDTQYF. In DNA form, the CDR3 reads TGTGCCAGCAGTTGGGCACCGGACAGGGATCACACAGATACGCAGTATTTT.

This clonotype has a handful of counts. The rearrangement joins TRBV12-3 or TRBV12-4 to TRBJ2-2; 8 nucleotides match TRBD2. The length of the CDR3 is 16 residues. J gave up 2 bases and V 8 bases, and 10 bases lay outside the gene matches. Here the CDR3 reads CASSPSGGRNTGELFF. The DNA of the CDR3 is TGTGCCAGCTCCCCTTCGGGAGGGAGAAACACCGGGGAGCTGTTTTTT.

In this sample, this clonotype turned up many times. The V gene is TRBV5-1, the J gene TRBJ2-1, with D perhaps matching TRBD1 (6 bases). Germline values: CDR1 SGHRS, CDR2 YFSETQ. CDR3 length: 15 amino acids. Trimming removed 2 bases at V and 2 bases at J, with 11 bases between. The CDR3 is CASSLNRAPYNEQFF. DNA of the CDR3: TGCGCCAGCAGCTTAAACAGGGCCCCCTACAATGAGCAGTTCTTC. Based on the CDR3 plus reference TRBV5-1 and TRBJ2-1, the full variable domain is KAGVTQTPRYLIKTRGQQVTLSCSPISGHRSVSWYQQTPGQGLQFLFEYFSETQRNKGNFPGRFSGRQFSNSRSEMNVSTLELGDSALYLCASSLNRAPYNEQFFGPGTRLTVL.

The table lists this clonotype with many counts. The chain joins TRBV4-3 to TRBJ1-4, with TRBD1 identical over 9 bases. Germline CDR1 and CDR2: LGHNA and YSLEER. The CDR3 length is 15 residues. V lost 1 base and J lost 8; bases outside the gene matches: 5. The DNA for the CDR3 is TGCGCCAGCAGCCAAGGGGGACAGGGCCAGGAAAAACTGTTTTTT. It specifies CASSQGGQGQEKLFF.

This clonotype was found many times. The CDR3 spells CSATPWGFGETQYF. DNA of the CDR3: TGCAGTGCTACCCCTTGGGGATTTGGAGAGACCCAGTACTTC. This chain joins TRBV20-1 and TRBJ2-5; D not resolved. This CDR3 region has 14 residues. The germline V gene encodes CDR1 DFQATT and CDR2 SNEGSKA (reference sequence). V shed 4 bases and J shed 4 bases, with 16 bases lying between them.

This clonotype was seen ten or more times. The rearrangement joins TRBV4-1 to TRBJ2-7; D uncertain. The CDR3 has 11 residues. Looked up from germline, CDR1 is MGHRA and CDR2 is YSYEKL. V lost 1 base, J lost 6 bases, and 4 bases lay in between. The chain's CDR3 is CASSQGAEQYF. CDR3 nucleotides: TGCGCCAGCAGCCAAGGGGCCGAGCAGTACTTC.

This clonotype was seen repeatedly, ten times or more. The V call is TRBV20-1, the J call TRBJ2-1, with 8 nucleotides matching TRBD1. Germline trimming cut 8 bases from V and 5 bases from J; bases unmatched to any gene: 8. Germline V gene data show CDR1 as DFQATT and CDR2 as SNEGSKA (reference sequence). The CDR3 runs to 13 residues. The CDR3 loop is CSPRDRIDNEQFF. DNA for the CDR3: TGCAGTCCCCGGGACAGGATAGACAATGAGCAGTTCTTC.

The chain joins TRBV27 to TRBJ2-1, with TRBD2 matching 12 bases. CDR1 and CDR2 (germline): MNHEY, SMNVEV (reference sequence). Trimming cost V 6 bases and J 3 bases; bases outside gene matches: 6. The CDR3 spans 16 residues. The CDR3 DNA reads TGTGCCAGCAGACAAGGACTAGCGGGGAACTACAATGAGCAGTTCTTC. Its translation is CASRQGLAGNYNEQFF.

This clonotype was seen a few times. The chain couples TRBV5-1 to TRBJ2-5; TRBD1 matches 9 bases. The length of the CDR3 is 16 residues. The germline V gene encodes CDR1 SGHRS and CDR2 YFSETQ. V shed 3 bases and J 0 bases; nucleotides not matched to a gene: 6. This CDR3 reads CASSSPGTGHQETQYF. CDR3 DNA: TGCGCCAGCAGCTCCCCCGGGACAGGGCACCAAGAGACCCAGTACTTC.

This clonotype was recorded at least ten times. CDR3 loop: CASSLGRTYEQYF. CDR3 bases: TGTGCCAGCTCGTTGGGCAGGACCTACGAGCAGTACTTC. The rearrangement links TRBV12-3 or TRBV12-4 to TRBJ2-7; D is uncertain. This CDR3 comprises 13 residues. V was trimmed by 8 bases and J by 2 bases, leaving 13 bases between them.

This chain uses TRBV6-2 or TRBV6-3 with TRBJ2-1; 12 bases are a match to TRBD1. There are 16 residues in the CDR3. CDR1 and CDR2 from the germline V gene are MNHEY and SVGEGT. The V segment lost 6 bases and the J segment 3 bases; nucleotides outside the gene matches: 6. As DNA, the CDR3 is TGTGCCAGCAGCCCGGGGGACAGGGGGCACTACAATGAGCAGTTCTTC. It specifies CASSPGDRGHYNEQFF.

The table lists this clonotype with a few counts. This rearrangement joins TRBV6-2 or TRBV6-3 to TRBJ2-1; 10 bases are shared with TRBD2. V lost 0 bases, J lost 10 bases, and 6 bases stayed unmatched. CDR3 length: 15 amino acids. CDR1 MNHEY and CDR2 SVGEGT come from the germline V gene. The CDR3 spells CASSYSLAGGEEQFF. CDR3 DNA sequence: TGTGCCAGCAGTTACTCCTTAGCGGGGGGAGAAGAGCAGTTCTTC.